The 24 T cell receptor beta chains given below trace back to one sample, sequenced in a study of T cell responses to AZD1222 COVID-19 vaccine. Using immunoSEQ multiplex PCR, the repertoire was profiled, and TCRdb retains in-frame clones only, with some absent. Found here are some 150,000 clones, over 90% of them singletons; the top ten hold around 3.5%. Sequenced here: peripheral blood, sampled 28 days after the second AZD1222 dose. These receptors came from an adult who received the AZD1222 COVID-19 vaccine.

The chain has TRBV28 and TRBJ1-5; D not certain. The germline V gene has CDR1 MDHEN and CDR2 SYDVKM. The CDR3 has 13 amino acids. The V gene lost 5 bases and the J gene lost 0 bases, with 5 bases spanning the gap. CDR3 bases: TGTGCCAGCAGTATACATAGCAATCAGCCCCAGCATTTT. It encodes CASSIHSNQPQHF. The entire variable domain, with the rest obtained from reference TRBV28 and TRBJ1-5, is as follows: DVKVTQSSRYLVKRTGEKVFLECVQDMDHENMFWYRQDPGLGLRLIYFSYDVKMKEKGDIPEGYSVSREKKERFSLILESASTNQTSMYLCASSIHSNQPQHFGDGTRLSIL.

The V gene is TRBV19, the J gene TRBJ2-4; D is unresolved. Germline lookup yields CDR1 LNHDA and CDR2 SQIVND (reference sequence). The CDR3 sequence is 14 residues long. The V end was cut by 6 bases, the J end by 1 base, with 10 bases between. CDR3 protein: CASSPSKAKNIQYF. Here the CDR3 DNA reads TGTGCCAGTAGCCCCTCCAAGGCCAAAAACATTCAGTACTTC.

V gene TRBV19 combines with J gene TRBJ1-1, with 10 bases fitting TRBD1. V lost 7 bases, J lost 5 bases, and 4 bases stayed unmatched. The CDR3 runs 13 residues. Germline values: CDR1 LNHDA, CDR2 SQIVND (reference sequence). CDR3 amino acids: CASKGTGVTEAFF. CDR3 DNA: TGTGCCAGTAAGGGGACAGGGGTTACTGAAGCTTTCTTT.

V gene TRBV7-8 combines with J gene TRBJ2-2; 10 bases agree with TRBD2. The CDR3 has 15 amino acids. After removal of 5 bases from V and 8 bases from J, the junction contained 8 bases not matched to a gene. The germline CDR1 and CDR2 sequences are SGHVS and FQNEAQ. Here the CDR3 DNA reads TGTGCCAGCAGCACAAGTCGAGCGGGAGGGGGGGAGCTGTTTTTT. Translating gives CASSTSRAGGGELFF.

The CDR3 spells CASSRAGAYNQPQHF. The DNA for the CDR3 is TGTGCCAGCTCCAGAGCGGGGGCCTACAATCAGCCCCAGCATTTT. J is TRBJ1-5 and V is TRBV2; a possible D gene is TRBD1 (6 bases). Germline V gene sequence: CDR1 SNHLY, CDR2 FYNNEI. V was pared by 8 bases and J by 3 bases, with 17 bases between. This CDR3 has 15 amino acids.

This clone was seen just once. V gene TRBV6-5 combines with J gene TRBJ2-7; a possible D gene is TRBD1 (6 bases). There are 15 residues in the CDR3. V gave up 6 bases and J gave up 2 bases, with 17 bases separating them. The V gene's germline CDR1 is MNHEY and CDR2 SVGAGI. For the CDR3, the DNA is TGTGCCAGCAGCCGGCTTGGCCACAGGGCCTACGAGCAGTACTTC. It yields the protein CASSRLGHRAYEQYF.

The chain links TRBV5-1 to TRBJ2-4; no firm D call. Germline loops: CDR1 SGHRS, CDR2 YFSETQ. Between the trimmed V and J ends, which lost 4 bases and 5 bases, there was a span of 13 bases. This CDR3 region has 14 residues. CDR3 protein: CASSDRGIQNIQYF. The DNA for the CDR3 is TGCGCCAGCAGCGATCGAGGTATCCAAAACATTCAGTACTTC.

The rearrangement joins TRBV28 to TRBJ1-3; D ambiguous. V was shortened by 3 bases and J by 0 bases, with 9 bases between the two germline ends. The germline V gene has CDR1 MDHEN and CDR2 SYDVKM. CDR3 size: 15 residues. This chain's CDR3 is CASSLVTYSGNTIYF. The CDR3 DNA is TGTGCCAGCAGTTTGGTCACCTACTCTGGAAACACCATATATTTT.

The V and J genes are TRBV4-1 and TRBJ1-5; D not resolved. The CDR3 has 15 residues. Germline loops: CDR1 MGHRA, CDR2 YSYEKL. The V gene lost 6 bases and the J gene lost 0 bases, with 12 bases spanning the gap. CDR3 coding DNA: TGCGCCAGCAGACCTTGGCGGGATAGCAATCAGCCCCAGCATTTT. It yields the protein CASRPWRDSNQPQHF.

This clone was observed a few times. The chain combines TRBV5-1 with TRBJ1-2; D call uncertain. The V gene lost 0 bases and the J gene lost 6 bases, with 15 bases spanning the gap. This CDR3 spans 15 amino acids. Germline CDR1 reads SGHRS; CDR2 reads YFSETQ. CDR3 bases: TGCGCCAGCAGCTTGGATCCAGGAACCATGAATGGCTACACCTTC. It yields the protein CASSLDPGTMNGYTF.

The V and J genes are TRBV28 and TRBJ1-4, with a weak D call TRBD1 (6 bases). CDR3 length: 13 amino acids. The V and J ends lost 6 bases and 8 bases respectively, with 13 bases between them. The germline gives CDR1 MDHEN, CDR2 SYDVKM. CDR3 in amino acids: CASRETGREKLFF. For the CDR3, the DNA is TGTGCCAGCAGAGAAACAGGGAGAGAAAAACTGTTTTTT. Using reference TRBV28 and TRBJ1-4 for the parts outside the CDR3, the full variable domain is DVKVTQSSRYLVKRTGEKVFLECVQDMDHENMFWYRQDPGLGLRLIYFSYDVKMKEKGDIPEGYSVSREKKERFSLILESASTNQTSMYLCASRETGREKLFFGSGTQLSVL.

The chain joins TRBV25-1 to TRBJ1-2; D perhaps matches TRBD1 (5 bases). This CDR3 region has 14 residues. The V end was cut by 6 bases, the J end by 0 bases, with 11 bases between. Germline V lookup: CDR1 MGHDK, CDR2 SYGVNS. CDR3 protein: CASRGGGPNYGYTF. CDR3 sequence (DNA): TGTGCCAGCAGGGGTGGGGGTCCTAACTATGGCTACACCTTC.

The chain recombines TRBV19 with TRBJ1-1; D gene unclear. This CDR3 is 12 amino acids long. Germline CDR1 LNHDA, CDR2 SQIVND (reference sequence). Trimming removed 4 bases from V and 1 base from J, with 4 bases in between. CDR3 sequence: CASSRWNTEAFF. The CDR3 region has the DNA TGTGCCAGTAGTAGGTGGAACACTGAAGCTTTCTTT.

The chain links TRBV9 to TRBJ2-5, with D possibly TRBD2 on 6 matching bases. CDR1 and CDR2 from the germline V gene are SGDLS and YYNGEE. Between the trimmed V and J ends, which lost 3 bases and 5 bases, there was a span of 17 bases. CDR3 length: 15 amino acids. Written as DNA, the CDR3 is TGTGCCAGCAGCGGAACGCCTCTTGCGGGGGAGACCCAGTACTTC. Translated, it gives CASSGTPLAGETQYF.

The chain uses TRBV11-2 and TRBJ2-3; 8 nucleotides align to TRBD2. After removal of 5 bases from V and 5 bases from J, the junction contained 12 bases not matched to a gene. Germline V lookup: CDR1 SGHAT, CDR2 FQNNGV. The CDR3 has 16 amino acids. The CDR3: CASSPTSGSKRDTQYF. The CDR3 region has the DNA TGTGCCAGCAGCCCCACAAGCGGGAGTAAGCGAGATACGCAGTATTTT.

The CDR3 DNA reads as TGTGCCAGCAGTTACTCGACAGCATTAAACACTGAAGCTTTCTTT. Translation gives CASSYSTALNTEAFF. The chain uses TRBV6-5 and TRBJ1-1; D perhaps matches TRBD1 (5 bases). CDR1 MNHEY and CDR2 SVGAGI come from the germline V gene. CDR3 size: 15 residues. Trimming left V 0 bases short and J 2 bases short, with 10 bases between.

The rearrangement links TRBV6-5 to TRBJ1-5; D gene unclear. V lost 5 bases and J lost 2, with 10 bases in between. The germline CDR1 and CDR2 sequences are MNHEY and SVGAGI. The CDR3 is made up of 14 amino acids. CDR3 amino acids: CASSPEGGNQPQHF. Written as DNA, the CDR3 is TGTGCCAGCAGTCCCGAGGGAGGCAATCAGCCCCAGCATTTT.

V and J are TRBV2 and TRBJ2-1; TRBD2 agrees at 10 bases. The CDR3 consists of 14 residues. The trim removed 8 bases at V and 8 bases at J, leaving 9 bases unmatched. Germline loops: CDR1 SNHLY, CDR2 FYNNEI. CDR3 nucleotide sequence: TGTGCCAGCTCGTTCCTAGCGGGAGTGGATGAGCAGTTCTTC. It yields the protein CASSFLAGVDEQFF.

The sample holds one count of this clone. This chain joins TRBV19 and TRBJ2-1; 7 nucleotides match TRBD2. With V trimmed by 4 bases and J by 3 bases, 9 bases remained unmatched. The CDR3 totals 16 residues. Germline loops: CDR1 LNHDA, CDR2 SQIVND (reference sequence). The chain's CDR3 is CASSTPGTTYYNEQFF. In nucleotides, the CDR3 is TGTGCCAGTAGTACGCCCGGGACTACCTACTACAATGAGCAGTTCTTC.

This chain connects TRBV6-4 to TRBJ1-2, with 8 bases that match TRBD1. Germline CDR1 and CDR2: MRHNA and SNTAGT. The CDR3 runs 16 residues. J was trimmed by 0 bases and V by 2 bases; bases with no gene match: 5. In nucleotides, the CDR3 is TGTGCCAGCAGTGACCCCCAGGGGGCAACTAACTATGGCTACACCTTC. Amino acid sequence: CASSDPQGATNYGYTF.

This clone was detected only once. The chain is built from TRBV27 and TRBJ1-1; D possibly corresponds to TRBD1 (5 bases). Germline CDR1 MNHEY, CDR2 SMNVEV (reference sequence). The CDR3 spans 12 residues. Trimming removed 6 bases from V and 8 bases from J, with 13 bases in between. CDR3 DNA: TGTGCCAGCAGGGGCTGGGACGGGGAAGCTTTCTTT. It translates to CASRGWDGEAFF.

The rearrangement joins TRBV7-6 to TRBJ2-3; D perhaps matches TRBD1 (6 bases). The CDR3 is 16 amino acids. Trimming pared 5 bases from V and 0 bases from J, leaving 15 bases between. Germline loops: CDR1 SGHVS, CDR2 FNYEAQ. In DNA, the CDR3 is TGTGCCAGCAGCCGAGGGACAAGGGGGAGCACAGATACGCAGTATTTT. As protein: CASSRGTRGSTDTQYF.

V and J are TRBV30 and TRBJ2-3, with 8 bases fitting TRBD2. Per the germline V gene, CDR1 is GTSNPN and CDR2 is SVGIG (reference sequence). The CDR3 runs to 13 residues. The V and J ends lost 8 bases and 5 bases, in that order; junction bases with no gene match: 9. In DNA form, the CDR3 reads TGTGCCACAGACCGGGGGGGGCGAGATACGCAGTATTTT. Translation: CATDRGGRDTQYF.

The CDR3: CASSQGTSGIYNEQFF. CDR3 bases: TGTGCCAGCAGCCAAGGGACTAGCGGGATATACAATGAGCAGTTCTTC. This chain joins TRBV3-1 (or the pseudogene TRBV3-2) and TRBJ2-1; TRBD2 matches at 12 bases. Germline lookup yields CDR1 LGHDT and CDR2 YNNKEL (reference sequence). The CDR3 runs to 16 residues. J gave up 4 bases and V 1 base, and 2 bases lay outside the gene matches.